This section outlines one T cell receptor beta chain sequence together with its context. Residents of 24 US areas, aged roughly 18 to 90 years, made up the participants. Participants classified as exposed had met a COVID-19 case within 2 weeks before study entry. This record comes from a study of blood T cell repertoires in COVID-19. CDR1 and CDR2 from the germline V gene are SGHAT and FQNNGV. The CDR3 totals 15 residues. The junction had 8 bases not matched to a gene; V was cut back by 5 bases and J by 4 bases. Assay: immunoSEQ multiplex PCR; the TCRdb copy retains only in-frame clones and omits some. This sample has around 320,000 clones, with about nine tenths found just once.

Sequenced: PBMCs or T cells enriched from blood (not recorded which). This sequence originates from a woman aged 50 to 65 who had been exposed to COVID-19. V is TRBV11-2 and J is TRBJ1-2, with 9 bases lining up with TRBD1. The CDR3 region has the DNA TGTGCCAGCAGCGTCGCCGGGACAGGGTCCTATGGCTACACCTTC. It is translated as CASSVAGTGSYGYTF.